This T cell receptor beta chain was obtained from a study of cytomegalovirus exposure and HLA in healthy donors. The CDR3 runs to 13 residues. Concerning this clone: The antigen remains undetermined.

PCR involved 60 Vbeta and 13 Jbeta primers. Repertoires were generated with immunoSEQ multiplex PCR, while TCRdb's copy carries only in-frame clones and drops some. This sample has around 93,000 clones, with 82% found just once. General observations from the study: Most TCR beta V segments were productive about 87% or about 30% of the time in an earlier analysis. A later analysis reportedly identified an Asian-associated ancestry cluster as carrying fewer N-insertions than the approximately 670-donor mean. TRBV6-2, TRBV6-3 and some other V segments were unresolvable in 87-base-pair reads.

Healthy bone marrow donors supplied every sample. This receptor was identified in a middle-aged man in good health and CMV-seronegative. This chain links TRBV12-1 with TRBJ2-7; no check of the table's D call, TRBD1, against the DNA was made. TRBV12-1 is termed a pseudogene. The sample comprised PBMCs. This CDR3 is CASSFGQGVEQYF. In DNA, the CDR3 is TGTGCCAGCAGCTTTGGACAGGGGGTCGAGCAGTACTTC.